The clone carrying this T cell receptor (beta chain) was counted only a few times. The antigen remains unidentified. Using its own MiXCR run on the RT-PCR reads, TCRdb lists one record per CDR3 protein. The sample lists 540,000 or so distinct CDR3 sequences, 10% to 15% occurring once. The data originate from a study of response to subunit inactivated influenza vaccine. Whole-study results and caveats: The authors suggested that every seasonal influenza vaccination recruits few new T cells.

This receptor was identified in a man in his fifties or sixties who received an inactivated influenza vaccine. The sequencing used PBMCs from blood, collected more than 35 days after vaccination.

This chain's CDR3 is CASSPGVGYEQYF. The DNA of the CDR3 is TGCGCCAGCAGCCCGGGGGTCGGCTACGAGCAGTACTTC. The V gene is TRBV5-1, the J gene TRBJ2-7; weak D call: TRBD2 (6 bases). V lost 4 bases to trimming and J lost 3 bases, with 11 bases between them. The V gene's germline CDR1 is SGHRS and CDR2 YFSETQ. This CDR3 comprises 13 residues.